Listed below are T cell receptor beta chains from one sample, sequenced in a study of blood T cell repertoires in COVID-19. The repertoire was sequenced with immunoSEQ multiplex PCR; TCRdb's copy has only in-frame clones and lacks some. The table has some 59,000 clones, approximately 90% seen once. Sequenced sample: peripheral blood. These TCRs come from a man aged 55 to 70 with acute or convalescent COVID-19. Each CDR3 is given with its conserved first and last residue. A D gene is named only where the DNA matches it firmly. Expanded clones are given a class, and other clones once, few, many or no size at all.

V	J	size	D	DNA	CDR3
TRBV30	TRBJ1-4	.	.	TGTGCCTGGAGTTCCCGTTTCGGTGAGGAACTGTTTTTT	CAWSSRFGEELFF
TRBV6-6	TRBJ2-7	.	TRBD2	TGTGCCAGCAGTTCAAAGCGGGGCTCCTACGAGCAGTACTTC	CASSSKRGSYEQYF
TRBV30	TRBJ1-3	.	.	TGTGCCTGGAGAGGCGGTCTCTGGGGAAACACCATATATTTT	CAWRGGLWGNTIYF
TRBV27	TRBJ1-2	.	TRBD1	TGTGCCAGCAGTTTATCAGGACAGGGGAAAAGCTATGGCTACACCTTC	CASSLSGQGKSYGYTF
TRBV19	TRBJ1-5	.	.	TGTGCCAGTAGTGCTCCAGGGGAGAATCAGCCCCAGCATTTT	CASSAPGENQPQHF
TRBV29-1	TRBJ1-3	.	.	TGCAGCGTTGAGCGACAGCTCTCTGGAAACACCATATATTTT	CSVERQLSGNTIYF
TRBV6-5	TRBJ1-1	.	.	TGTGCCAGCAGTTACGGGGGGACCAACACTGAAGCTTTCTTT	CASSYGGTNTEAFF
TRBV3-1/TRBV3-2	TRBJ1-2	.	.	TGTGCCAGCGCGGTGGGGCAACATAACTATGGCTACACCTTC	CASAVGQHNYGYTF
TRBV6-5	TRBJ1-3	.	.	TGTGCCAGCAGCAACTCTGGAAACACCATATATTTT	CASSNSGNTIYF
TRBV2	TRBJ2-3	.	TRBD1	TGTGCCAGCAGCGTGACCCGGGACAGCATGTTCGGCACAGATACGCAGTATTTT	CASSVTRDSMFGTDTQYF
TRBV5-1	TRBJ1-2	once	.	TGCGCCAGCAGCTTGGAGCTCTATGGCTACACCTTC	CASSLELYGYTF
TRBV11-1	TRBJ2-7	.	.	TGTGCCAGCAGCTTAGTTCGGGGAAGGAGCGTTTACGAGCAGTACTTC	CASSLVRGRSVYEQYF
TRBV9	TRBJ1-1	.	TRBD1	TGTGCCAGCAGCGTAGATAACAGGGGTGAAGCTTTCTTT	CASSVDNRGEAFF
TRBV5-1	TRBJ1-2	.	TRBD1	TGCGCCAGCAGATTTGGACAGGGCTCCCCCCCCCTCTATGGCTACACCTTC	CASRFGQGSPPLYGYTF
TRBV2	TRBJ1-2	.	.	TGTGCCAGCAGGGCTAATCAGGGGTATGGCTACACCTTC	CASRANQGYGYTF
TRBV5-1	TRBJ1-4	.	.	TGCGCCAGCAGCTTAAAATTCGACAGGTCAGGCAATGAAAAACTGTTTTTT	CASSLKFDRSGNEKLFF
TRBV11-2	TRBJ2-2	.	.	TGTGCCAGCAGCTTTCGGTGGAGAGGTCCTAACACCGGGGAGCTGTTTTTT	CASSFRWRGPNTGELFF
TRBV11-3	TRBJ2-3	once	TRBD2	TGTGCCAGCAGCCCGGGACTAGCGGGGGATAACGTGCAGTATTTT	CASSPGLAGDNVQYF
TRBV29-1	TRBJ2-7	.	TRBD2	TGCAGCGTTGAAGATCAGCCTAGCGGGGTCGGGGAGCAGTACTTC	CSVEDQPSGVGEQYF
TRBV29-1	TRBJ2-3	.	TRBD1	TGCAGCGTAGGGACAGGGCTCACAGATACGCAGTATTTT	CSVGTGLTDTQYF
TRBV6-6	TRBJ1-3	.	.	TGTGCCAGCAGCCCCCGGAGGGGCTCTGGAAACACCATATATTTT	CASSPRRGSGNTIYF
TRBV9	TRBJ1-4	.	TRBD1	TGTGCCAGCAGCCCCCGGACAGGGGGCAATGAAAAACTGTTTTTT	CASSPRTGGNEKLFF
TRBV7-8	TRBJ2-1	.	.	TGTGCCAGCAGCCTCCTGGGGAGCTCCTACAATGAGCAGTTCTTC	CASSLLGSSYNEQFF
TRBV21-1	TRBJ2-7	.	.	TGTGCCAGCACCCTAGCGGGGGAGGACGAGCAGTACTTC	CASTLAGEDEQYF
TRBV7-2	TRBJ1-2	.	.	TGTGCCAGCAGCTTAGCCCCCCAGACTAGGGGCTACACCTTC	CASSLAPQTRGYTF
TRBV30	TRBJ2-2	.	TRBD2	TGTGCCTGGAGGGGACTAGCCGGGGAGCTGTTTTTT	CAWRGLAGELFF
TRBV6-1	TRBJ2-2	.	TRBD1	TGTGCCAGCAGTGAAGTCGTACAGGGGTTTTCGGTCACCGGGGAGCTGTTTTTT	CASSEVVQGFSVTGELFF
TRBV2	TRBJ2-1	few	TRBD2	TGTGCCAGCCTCCAGCGGGGGACTTCCTCCTACAATGAGCAGTTCTTC	CASLQRGTSSYNEQFF
TRBV10-3	TRBJ1-5	.	TRBD1	TGTGCCATCAGCGGGACAGGGAATCAGCCCCAGCATTTT	CAISGTGNQPQHF
TRBV29-1	TRBJ2-5	.	TRBD1	TGCAGCGAAGGACAGGGAGAAGAGACCCAGTACTTC	CSEGQGEETQYF
TRBV29-1	TRBJ1-5	.	.	TGCAGCGTTGGGGGACAAAATCAGCCCCAGCATTTT	CSVGGQNQPQHF
TRBV19	TRBJ1-5	.	.	TGTGCCAGTAGTATCCCCAGGCAGGGGCCATCTCGTCAGCCCCAGCATTTT	CASSIPRQGPSRQPQHF
TRBV5-1	TRBJ2-7	.	.	TGCGCCAGCAGCTTGGCTCAGGGCCTGTACGAGCAGTACTTC	CASSLAQGLYEQYF
TRBV6-1	TRBJ1-5	.	.	TGTGCCAGCAGTGAAGGGACTCCCAGGTGGCCCCAGCATTTT	CASSEGTPRWPQHF
TRBV5-1	TRBJ1-1	once	.	TGCGCCAGCACCTTTGGGGGGGGCGCCGGCACTGAAGCTTTCTTT	CASTFGGGAGTEAFF
TRBV5-1	TRBJ2-2	.	.	TGCGCCAGCAGGGGACTGGGGAACACCGGGGAGCTGTTTTTT	CASRGLGNTGELFF
TRBV29-1	TRBJ1-3	.	.	TGCAGCGTTGAGGAGGGAAACACCATATATTTT	CSVEEGNTIYF
TRBV19	TRBJ2-1	.	TRBD2	TGTGCCAGTAGTGGTGGTAGCGGGGGGGCCCTCGCAGAGCAGTTCTTC	CASSGGSGGALAEQFF
TRBV6-5	TRBJ1-2	.	.	TGTGCCAGCACAAACAGGCAGGGCCCCTATGGCTACACCTTC	CASTNRQGPYGYTF
TRBV13	TRBJ1-3	.	.	TGTGCCAGCAGCCCGTGGGAGACTGGAAACACCATATATTTT	CASSPWETGNTIYF
TRBV24-1	TRBJ2-3	.	TRBD1	TGTGCCACCACCCCCCAGACAGGGGGTACAGATACGCAGTATTTT	CATTPQTGGTDTQYF
TRBV3-1/TRBV3-2	TRBJ2-5	.	.	TGTGCCAGCAGCCACGGCAGGGGTGGGAAGACCCAGTACTTC	CASSHGRGGKTQYF
TRBV6-1	TRBJ1-6	.	TRBD1	TGTGCCAGCAGTGAACTCGGACAGGGTGGACATTCACCCCTCCACTTT	CASSELGQGGHSPLHF
TRBV27	TRBJ2-7	.	.	TGTGCCAGCAGTTCCCCGACAGCCTACGAGCAGTACTTC	CASSSPTAYEQYF
TRBV10-3	TRBJ2-7	.	.	TGTGCCATCAGTGGGGCAGGATTGTACGAGCAGTACTTC	CAISGAGLYEQYF
TRBV3-1/TRBV3-2	TRBJ2-7	.	.	TGTGCCAGCAGCCCAAAGGTCTACAGACCCTACGAGCAGTACTTC	CASSPKVYRPYEQYF
TRBV4-1	TRBJ1-2	.	.	TGCGCCAGCACATACGACACAGGAGGGTTTAGGGCTAACTATGGCTACACCTTC	CASTYDTGGFRANYGYTF
TRBV5-1	TRBJ1-3	.	.	TGCGCCAGCAGCTTGGATCCAGGGAACTCTGGAAACACCATATATTTT	CASSLDPGNSGNTIYF
TRBV7-2	TRBJ2-3	few	TRBD2	TGTGCCAGCAGCGTTACTAGCGGGGGCACAGATACGCAGTATTTT	CASSVTSGGTDTQYF
TRBV11-3	TRBJ2-1	once	.	TGTGCCAGCAGCTTATCCGCGGACAATGAGCAGTTCTTC	CASSLSADNEQFF